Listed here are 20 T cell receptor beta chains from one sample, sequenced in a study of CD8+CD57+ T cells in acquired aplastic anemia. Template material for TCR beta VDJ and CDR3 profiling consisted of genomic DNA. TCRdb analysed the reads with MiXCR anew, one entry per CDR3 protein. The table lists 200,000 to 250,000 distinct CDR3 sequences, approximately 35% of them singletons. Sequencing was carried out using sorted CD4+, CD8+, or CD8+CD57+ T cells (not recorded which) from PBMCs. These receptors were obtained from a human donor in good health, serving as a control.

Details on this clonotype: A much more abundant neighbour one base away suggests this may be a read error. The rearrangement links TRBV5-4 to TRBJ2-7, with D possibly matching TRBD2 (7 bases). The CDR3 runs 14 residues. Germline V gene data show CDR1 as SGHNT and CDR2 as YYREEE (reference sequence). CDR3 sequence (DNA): TGCGCCAGCAGCCAAAGGGGGGGGTCCTGCGAGCAGTACTTC. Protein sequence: CASSQRGGSCEQYF.

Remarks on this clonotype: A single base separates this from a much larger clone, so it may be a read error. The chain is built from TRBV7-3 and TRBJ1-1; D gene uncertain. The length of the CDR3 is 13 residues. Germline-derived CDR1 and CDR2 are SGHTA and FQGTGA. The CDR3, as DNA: TGTGCCCGCAGTATGACCGTCAACACTGAAGCTTTCTTT. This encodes CARSMTVNTEAFF.

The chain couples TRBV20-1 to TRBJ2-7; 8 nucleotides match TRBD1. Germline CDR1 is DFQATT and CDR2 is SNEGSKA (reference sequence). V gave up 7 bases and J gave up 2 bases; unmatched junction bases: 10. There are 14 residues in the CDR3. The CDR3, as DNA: TGCAGTGGCTCATGGGGACAGGTTCCCTACGAGCAGTACTTC. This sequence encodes CSGSWGQVPYEQYF.

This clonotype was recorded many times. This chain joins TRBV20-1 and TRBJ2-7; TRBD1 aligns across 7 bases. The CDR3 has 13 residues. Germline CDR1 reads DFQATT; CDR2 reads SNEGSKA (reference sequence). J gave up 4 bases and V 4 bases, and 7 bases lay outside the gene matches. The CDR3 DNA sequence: TGCAGTGCTATCCAGACAGGGAAGTACGAGCAGTACTTC. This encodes CSAIQTGKYEQYF.

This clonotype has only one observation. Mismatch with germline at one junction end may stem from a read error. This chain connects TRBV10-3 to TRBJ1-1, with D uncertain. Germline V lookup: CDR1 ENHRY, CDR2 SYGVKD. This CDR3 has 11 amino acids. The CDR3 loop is CAISHNTEALF. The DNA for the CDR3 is TGTGCCATCAGCCACAACACTGAAGCTCTCTTT.

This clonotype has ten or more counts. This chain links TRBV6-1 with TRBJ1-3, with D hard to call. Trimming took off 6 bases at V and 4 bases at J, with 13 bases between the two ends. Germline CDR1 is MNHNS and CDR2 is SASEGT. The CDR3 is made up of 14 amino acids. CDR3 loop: CASRTDLAGNTIYF. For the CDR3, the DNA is TGTGCCAGCAGGACTGACTTAGCCGGAAACACCATATATTTT.

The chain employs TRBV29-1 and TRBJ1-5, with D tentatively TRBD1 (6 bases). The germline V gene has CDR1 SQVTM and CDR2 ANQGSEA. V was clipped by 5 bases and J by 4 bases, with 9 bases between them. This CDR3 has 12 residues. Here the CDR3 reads CSVRQENQPQHF. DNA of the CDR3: TGCAGCGTTAGACAGGAGAATCAGCCCCAGCATTTT.

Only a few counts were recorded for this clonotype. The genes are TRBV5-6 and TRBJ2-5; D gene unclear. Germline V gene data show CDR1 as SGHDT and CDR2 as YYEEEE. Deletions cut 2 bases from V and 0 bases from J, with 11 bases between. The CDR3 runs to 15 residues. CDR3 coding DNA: TGTGCCAGCAGCTTCCGGAGCTGGTACCAAGAGACCCAGTACTTC. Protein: CASSFRSWYQETQYF.

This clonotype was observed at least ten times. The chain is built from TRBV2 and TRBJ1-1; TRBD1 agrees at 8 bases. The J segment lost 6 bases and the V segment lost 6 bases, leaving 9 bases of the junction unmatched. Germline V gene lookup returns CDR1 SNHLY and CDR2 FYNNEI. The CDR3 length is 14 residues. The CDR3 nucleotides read TGTGCCAGCAGACCGGACAGGGCGATATCTGAAGCTTTCTTT. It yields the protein CASRPDRAISEAFF.

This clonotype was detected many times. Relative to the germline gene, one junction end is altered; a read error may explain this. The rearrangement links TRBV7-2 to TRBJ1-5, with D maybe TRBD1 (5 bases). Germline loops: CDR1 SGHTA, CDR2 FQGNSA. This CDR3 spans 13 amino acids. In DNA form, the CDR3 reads TGTGCCGGCAGCTTGTCCGGGGACCAGCCCCAGCATTTT. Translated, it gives CAGSLSGDQPQHF. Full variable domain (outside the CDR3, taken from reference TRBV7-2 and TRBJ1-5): GAGVSQSPSNKVTEKGKDVELRCDPISGHTALYWYRQSLGQGLEFLIYFQGNSAPDKSGLPSDRFSAERTGGSVSTLTIQRTQQEDSAVYLCAGSLSGDQPQHFGDGTRLSIL.

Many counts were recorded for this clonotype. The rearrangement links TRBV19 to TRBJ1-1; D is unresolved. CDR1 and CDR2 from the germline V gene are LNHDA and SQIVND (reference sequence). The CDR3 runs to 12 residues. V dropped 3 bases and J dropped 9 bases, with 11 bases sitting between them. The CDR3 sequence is CASSMYLGKAFF. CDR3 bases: TGTGCCAGTAGTATGTATCTTGGGAAAGCTTTCTTT.

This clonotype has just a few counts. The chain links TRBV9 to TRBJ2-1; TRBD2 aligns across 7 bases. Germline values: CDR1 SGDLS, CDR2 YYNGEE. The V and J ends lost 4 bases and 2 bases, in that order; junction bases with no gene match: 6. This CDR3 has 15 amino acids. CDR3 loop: CASSRSGAAYNEQFF. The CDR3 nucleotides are TGTGCCAGCAGCCGCAGCGGGGCGGCCTACAATGAGCAGTTCTTC.

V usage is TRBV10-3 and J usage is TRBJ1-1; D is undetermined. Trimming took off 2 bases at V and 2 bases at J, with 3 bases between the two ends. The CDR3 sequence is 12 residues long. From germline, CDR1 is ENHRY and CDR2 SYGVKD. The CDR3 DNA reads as TGTGCCATCAGTGAGGCTAACACTGAAGCTTTCTTT. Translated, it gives CAISEANTEAFF.

CDR3 sequence: CASSFKKGTGGYDSPLHF. DNA of the CDR3: TGTGCCAGCAGCTTTAAGAAGGGGACAGGGGGCTACGATTCACCCCTCCACTTT. V is TRBV12-1 and J is TRBJ1-6; TRBD1 reflects the table's D call only, with no check against the DNA. TRBV12-1 is assigned pseudogene status. The CDR3 contains 18 residues.

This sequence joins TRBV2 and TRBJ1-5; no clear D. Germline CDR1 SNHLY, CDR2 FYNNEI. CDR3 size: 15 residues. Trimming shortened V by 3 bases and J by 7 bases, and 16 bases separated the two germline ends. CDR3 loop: CASSEGDEVGQPQHF. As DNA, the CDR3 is TGTGCCAGCAGTGAGGGTGACGAGGTAGGACAGCCCCAGCATTTT.

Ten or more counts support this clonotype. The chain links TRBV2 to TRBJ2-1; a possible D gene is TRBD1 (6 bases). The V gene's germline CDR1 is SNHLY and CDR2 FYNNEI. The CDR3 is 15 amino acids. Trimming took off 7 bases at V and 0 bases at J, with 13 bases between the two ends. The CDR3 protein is CASTVTGISYNEQFF. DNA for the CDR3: TGTGCCAGCACCGTGACAGGAATCTCCTACAATGAGCAGTTCTTC.

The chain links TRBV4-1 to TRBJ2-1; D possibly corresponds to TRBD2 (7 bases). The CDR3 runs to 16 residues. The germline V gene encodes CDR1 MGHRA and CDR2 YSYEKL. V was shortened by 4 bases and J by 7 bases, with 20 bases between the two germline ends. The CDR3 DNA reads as TGCGCCAGCAGCCCTCTAGGGGCTAGCGGACAGAATGAGCAGTTCTTC. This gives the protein CASSPLGASGQNEQFF.

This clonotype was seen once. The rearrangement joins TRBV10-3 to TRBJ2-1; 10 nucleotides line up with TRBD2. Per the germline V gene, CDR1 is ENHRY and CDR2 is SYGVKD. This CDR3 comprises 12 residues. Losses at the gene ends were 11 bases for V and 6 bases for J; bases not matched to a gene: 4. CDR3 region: CAARTSGNEQFF. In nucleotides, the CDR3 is TGTGCCGCGCGGACTAGCGGCAATGAGCAGTTCTTC.

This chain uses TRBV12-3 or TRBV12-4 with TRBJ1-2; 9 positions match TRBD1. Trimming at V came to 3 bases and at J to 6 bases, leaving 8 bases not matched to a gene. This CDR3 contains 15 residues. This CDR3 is CASSFRGQGRDGYTF. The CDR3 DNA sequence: TGTGCCAGCAGTTTTAGGGGACAGGGAAGGGATGGCTACACCTTC.

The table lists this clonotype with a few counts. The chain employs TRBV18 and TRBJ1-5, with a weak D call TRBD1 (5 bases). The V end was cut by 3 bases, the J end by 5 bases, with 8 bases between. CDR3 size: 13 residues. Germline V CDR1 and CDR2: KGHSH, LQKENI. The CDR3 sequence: CASSPTEDQPQHF. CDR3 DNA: TGTGCCAGCTCACCGACAGAAGATCAGCCCCAGCATTTT. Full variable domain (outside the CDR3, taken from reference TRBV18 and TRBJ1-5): NAGVMQNPRHLVRRRGQEARLRCSPMKGHSHVYWYRQLPEEGLKFMVYLQKENIIDESGMPKERFSAEFPKEGPSILRIQQVVRGDSAAYFCASSPTEDQPQHFGDGTRLSIL.